Here is one T cell receptor beta chain with its context. PCR was performed using 60 Vbeta and 13 Jbeta primers. Using immunoSEQ multiplex PCR, the repertoire was profiled, and TCRdb retains in-frame clones only, with some absent. The sample yields 97,000 or so clones, about 62% seen once. The data were taken from a study of cytomegalovirus exposure and HLA in healthy donors. On the study more broadly: Counted in an early data release were roughly 81 million unique TCRs from HLA-typed donors.

V was pared by 5 bases and J by 5 bases, with 24 bases between. Looked up from germline, CDR1 is SGHAT and CDR2 is FQNNGV. The CDR3 has 17 residues. Donors had nominal health at sampling but likely had unrecorded immune exposures. The specimen sequenced was PBMCs. The chain is built from TRBV11-2 and TRBJ1-1; D is unresolved. The TCR comes from a human donor in good health. DNA for the CDR3: TGTGCCAGCAGCCAAAGCATTAGCACTATGCCGGGGACTGAAGCTTTCTTT. Its translation: CASSQSISTMPGTEAFF. Full variable domain (missing parts from reference TRBV11-2 and TRBJ1-1): EAGVAQSPRYKIIEKRQSVAFWCNPISGHATLYWYQQILGQGPKLLIQFQNNGVVDDSQLPKDRFSAERLKGVDSTLKIQPAKLEDSAVYLCASSQSISTMPGTEAFFGQGTRLTVV.